Each of the 24 T cell receptor beta chains below was sequenced from the same sample in a study of T cell responses to AZD1222 COVID-19 vaccine. Repertoires were generated with immunoSEQ multiplex PCR, while TCRdb's copy carries only in-frame clones and drops some. The data contain around 120,000 clones, roughly nine tenths of them singletons. The sample in question was peripheral blood, obtained on day 0 of AZD1222 vaccination. Receptor source: an adult in good health.

V usage is TRBV19 and J usage is TRBJ2-3; 10 bases map to TRBD1. CDR3 length equals 16 residues. With V trimmed by 4 bases and J by 1 base, 5 bases remained unmatched. Germline CDR1 reads LNHDA; CDR2 reads SQIVND (reference sequence). The CDR3 region is CASSKTGTGGTDTQYF. CDR3 sequence (DNA): TGTGCCAGTAGTAAAACCGGGACAGGGGGCACAGATACGCAGTATTTT.

The chain recombines TRBV27 with TRBJ1-5, with a weak D call TRBD1 (5 bases). Germline assignment: CDR1 MNHEY and CDR2 SMNVEV (reference sequence). The V gene lost 3 bases and the J gene lost 7 bases, with 16 bases spanning the gap. This CDR3 region has 15 residues. The CDR3 coding sequence is TGTGCCAGCAGTTTCGGGCTTGGGGGAGGACAGCCCCAGCATTTT. It codes for CASSFGLGGGQPQHF.

The rearrangement joins TRBV7-9 to TRBJ1-1; D is unclear. Germline V gene sequence: CDR1 SEHNR, CDR2 FQNEAQ (reference sequence). Trimming took 5 bases from V and 3 from J, leaving 10 bases between them. This CDR3 is 13 amino acids long. The CDR3 sequence is CASSGPGDTEAFF. CDR3 coding DNA: TGTGCCAGCAGCGGACCTGGGGACACTGAAGCTTTCTTT.

The chain is built from TRBV30 and TRBJ1-4; 9 nucleotides align to TRBD1. This CDR3 is built from 15 residues. Looked up from germline, CDR1 is GTSNPN and CDR2 is SVGIG (reference sequence). Trimming at V came to 0 bases and at J to 5 bases, leaving 4 bases not matched to a gene. The CDR3 loop reads CAWSVRGTGNEKLFF. As DNA, the CDR3 is TGTGCCTGGAGTGTACGAGGGACAGGGAATGAAAAACTGTTTTTT.

V is TRBV5-1 and J is TRBJ2-5, with TRBD1 identical over 9 bases. The CDR3 is 13 residues long. Germline V gives CDR1 SGHRS, CDR2 YFSETQ. Germline trimming cut 8 bases from V and 5 bases from J; bases unmatched to any gene: 7. The CDR3 reads CASSHRGLETQYF. CDR3 nucleotides: TGCGCCAGTAGTCACAGGGGGCTTGAGACCCAGTACTTC. Filled out from reference TRBV5-1 and TRBJ2-5, the complete variable domain reads KAGVTQTPRYLIKTRGQQVTLSCSPISGHRSVSWYQQTPGQGLQFLFEYFSETQRNKGNFPGRFSGRQFSNSRSEMNVSTLELGDSALYLCASSHRGLETQYFGPGTRLLVL.

The chain uses TRBV6-5 and TRBJ2-1, with 7 bases fitting TRBD2. Germline CDR1 MNHEY, CDR2 SVGAGI. V lost 7 bases and J lost 8; bases outside the gene matches: 14. The CDR3 totals 15 residues. Here the CDR3 DNA reads TGTGCCAGCACCCGAGGGACTACGGCCAGTTATGAGCAGTTCTTC. Translating gives CASTRGTTASYEQFF.

The V gene is TRBV6-5, the J gene TRBJ1-6, with a tentative D call TRBD1 (5 bases). Germline CDR1 MNHEY, CDR2 SVGAGI. V lost 6 bases and J lost 12, with 15 bases in between. This CDR3 has 13 residues. CDR3 sequence (DNA): TGTGCCAGCAGCCTCGACAGAGATTTACCCCTCCACTTT. Protein: CASSLDRDLPLHF.

This rearrangement joins TRBV3-1 (or the pseudogene TRBV3-2) to TRBJ1-2; 9 nucleotides agree with TRBD1. Germline V gene lookup returns CDR1 LGHDT and CDR2 YNNKEL (reference sequence). The CDR3 length is 14 residues. The V gene end was trimmed by 6 bases and the J gene end by 2 bases; junction bases not matched to a gene: 4. The CDR3 sequence: CASRRQGVNYGYTF. As DNA, the CDR3 is TGTGCCAGCAGAAGACAGGGGGTAAACTATGGCTACACCTTC.

This clone came up once. The chain links TRBV29-1 to TRBJ2-1, with D possibly matching TRBD2 (6 bases). Germline CDR1 and CDR2: SQVTM and ANQGSEA. The CDR3 extends over 13 amino acids. V was clipped by 5 bases and J by 2 bases, with 10 bases between them. CDR3 sequence reads: CSVHGGTYNEQFF. The CDR3 bases are TGCAGCGTTCACGGGGGAACCTACAATGAGCAGTTCTTC.

This chain links TRBV4-1 with TRBJ1-1; maybe TRBD1 (6 bases). Germline loops: CDR1 MGHRA, CDR2 YSYEKL. V gave up 2 bases and J gave up 0 bases, with 13 bases separating them. The CDR3 is 16 residues long. CDR3 nucleotide sequence: TGCGCCAGCAGCCAAAATAAAGGACAGATGAACACTGAAGCTTTCTTT. It codes for CASSQNKGQMNTEAFF.

This chain links TRBV11-3 with TRBJ2-5, with 10 bases fitting TRBD2. The CDR3 has 17 amino acids. Germline loops: CDR1 SGHNT, CDR2 YENEEA. The ends lost 1 base at V and 4 bases at J; junction bases unmatched: 9. The CDR3 loop reads CASSLGWASGGPETQYF. CDR3 DNA: TGTGCCAGCAGCTTAGGTTGGGCTAGCGGGGGCCCAGAGACCCAGTACTTC.

The CDR3, as DNA: TGTGCCAGTAGTGGGGCAAATGCGGGAGTCTACGAGCAGTACTTC. Translating it yields CASSGANAGVYEQYF. This sequence joins TRBV19 and TRBJ2-7, with 7 nucleotides matching TRBD2. The CDR3 extends over 15 amino acids. In germline, CDR1 is LNHDA, CDR2 SQIVND (reference sequence). After removal of 5 bases from V and 3 bases from J, the junction contained 10 bases not matched to a gene.

The genes are TRBV28 and TRBJ1-1, with TRBD1 matching 7 bases. Germline V gives CDR1 MDHEN, CDR2 SYDVKM. The junction had 4 bases not matched to a gene; V was cut back by 3 bases and J by 0 bases. The CDR3 loop spans 15 amino acids. CDR3 loop: CASSLPGQLNTEAFF. The CDR3 coding sequence is TGTGCCAGCAGTTTGCCGGGACAGTTGAACACTGAAGCTTTCTTT.

The genes are TRBV23-1 and TRBJ2-7; 8 nucleotides match TRBD1. TRBV23-1 is sorted into the ORF group, with uncertain function. This CDR3 spans 17 amino acids. J was trimmed by 0 bases and V by 3 bases; bases with no gene match: 10. The CDR3 DNA follows: TGCGCCAGCAGTCATTCCCCCGGGACAGGAGACTCCTACGAGCAGTACTTC. It yields the protein CASSHSPGTGDSYEQYF.

The CDR3 is CASKKGAGGQPQHF. The CDR3 nucleotides are TGTGCCAGCAAAAAGGGTGCCGGTGGACAGCCCCAGCATTTT. V gene TRBV6-5 combines with J gene TRBJ1-5; D remains ambiguous. The germline V gene encodes CDR1 MNHEY and CDR2 SVGAGI. The CDR3 consists of 14 residues. V was trimmed by 7 bases and J by 7 bases, leaving 17 bases between them.

This chain uses TRBV5-4 with TRBJ1-4, with D perhaps matching TRBD1 (5 bases). The CDR3 spans 14 residues. V was clipped by 4 bases and J by 8 bases, with 15 bases between them. From germline, CDR1 is SGHNT and CDR2 YYREEE (reference sequence). The CDR3 sequence is CASSLGAVREKLFF. CDR3 nucleotides: TGTGCCAGCAGCCTTGGGGCGGTTCGCGAAAAACTGTTTTTT.

The chain couples TRBV25-1 to TRBJ2-5; 10 bases map to TRBD2. The V gene's germline CDR1 is MGHDK and CDR2 SYGVNS. V lost 2 bases, J lost 7 bases, and 10 bases stayed unmatched. The CDR3 totals 16 residues. The DNA of the CDR3 is TGTGCCAGCAGTGAAGCGGGGATGTTAGCGGGGGGGACCCAGTACTTC. It is translated as CASSEAGMLAGGTQYF.

The chain recombines TRBV10-3 with TRBJ2-7; tentative D call: TRBD2 (5 bases). This CDR3 spans 14 amino acids. The V gene lost 4 bases and the J gene lost 4 bases, with 14 bases spanning the gap. The germline gives CDR1 ENHRY, CDR2 SYGVKD. The DNA of the CDR3 is TGTGCCATCAGTGGGGGAGACATCGGGTACGAGCAGTACTTC. The encoded protein is CAISGGDIGYEQYF.

To note about this clone: Other DNA sequences from this sample encode an identical CDR3 as well. The rearrangement links TRBV5-4 to TRBJ2-2; D possibly corresponds to TRBD2 (6 bases). CDR3 length equals 13 residues. The germline CDR1 and CDR2 sequences are SGHNT and YYREEE (reference sequence). V gave up 2 bases and J gave up 5 bases, with 7 bases separating them. CDR3 coding DNA: TGTGCCAGCAGCTTTGGAGGGACCGGGGAGCTGTTTTTT. It is translated as CASSFGGTGELFF.

This clone was recorded only once. The V gene is TRBV19, the J gene TRBJ2-5, with 9 nucleotides matching TRBD2. CDR3 length equals 17 residues. V lost 5 bases, J lost 5 bases, and 15 bases stayed unmatched. Germline CDR1 is LNHDA and CDR2 is SQIVND (reference sequence). In nucleotides, the CDR3 is TGTGCCAGTAGTGATCCCGAGGTAGCGGGAGCTTTGGAGACCCAGTACTTC. Translation: CASSDPEVAGALETQYF.

The genes are TRBV15 and TRBJ2-7; D is undetermined. CDR3 size: 12 residues. Trimming stripped 5 bases from V and 2 bases from J, with 7 bases between. Germline assignment: CDR1 LNHNV and CDR2 YYDKDF (reference sequence). CDR3 sequence: CATSRSAYEQYF. For the CDR3, the DNA is TGTGCCACCAGCCGGAGCGCCTACGAGCAGTACTTC.

The chain combines TRBV6-5 with TRBJ1-3, with D perhaps matching TRBD1 (6 bases). CDR1 is MNHEY and CDR2 is SVGAGI in the germline V gene. The length of the CDR3 is 15 residues. Trimming cost V 2 bases and J 2 bases, with 10 bases left between them. The CDR3 coding sequence is TGTGCCAGCAGTTACGTCCAGGGGCCTGGAAACACCATATATTTT. Amino acids: CASSYVQGPGNTIYF.

This chain connects TRBV2 to TRBJ2-3, with unresolved D. Per germline, CDR1 SNHLY and CDR2 FYNNEI. Trimming shortened V by 5 bases and J by 4 bases, and 10 bases separated the two germline ends. This CDR3 is built from 13 residues. CDR3 residues: CASSFAPSDTQYF. The CDR3 coding sequence is TGTGCCAGCAGTTTCGCACCGTCAGATACGCAGTATTTT. The complete variable domain, with remaining parts taken from reference TRBV2 and TRBJ2-3, reads EPEVTQTPSHQVTQMGQEVILRCVPISNHLYFYWYRQILGQKVEFLVSFYNNEISEKSEIFDDQFSVERPDGSNFTLKIRSTKLEDSAMYFCASSFAPSDTQYFGPGTRLTVL.

The gene calls are TRBV5-1 and TRBJ1-1; D might be TRBD1 (5 bases). Trimming removed 1 base from V and 5 bases from J, with 15 bases in between. This CDR3 spans 15 amino acids. Germline V CDR1 and CDR2: SGHRS, YFSETQ. CDR3: CASSLSGTARTEAFF. DNA of the CDR3: TGCGCCAGCAGCTTGAGCGGGACGGCGAGAACTGAAGCTTTCTTT.